A selection of T cell receptor beta chains follows, all from one sample in a study of OX40 agonist ivuxolimab in advanced cancers. Sequencing was performed with immunoSEQ multiplex PCR; in TCRdb, only in-frame clones are kept and a portion is missing. The sample gives nearly 70,000 clones, 85% of which show up once; roughly 6.1% is in the top ten. Sample: CD4+ or CD8+ T cells sorted from blood, taken in a trial of the OX40 agonist ivuxolimab. The receptors were sampled from an adult with an advanced solid tumor such as melanoma, head and neck, liver or kidney cancer. CDR3s include the opening cysteine and the closing phenylalanine or tryptophan. The order of the fields is V gene, D gene, J gene, clone size, CDR3 protein, CDR3 DNA. The D gene is left open where the match is weak. For some rows the clone size is stated as once, few or many, or as a class when expanded; others skip it.

V: TRBV2
D: NA
J: TRBJ2-1
size: NA
CDR3: CASSERAGSYNEQFF
DNA: TGTGCCAGCAGTGAGAGGGCAGGTTCCTACAATGAGCAGTTCTTC

V: TRBV7-9
D: NA
J: TRBJ2-7
size: once
CDR3: CASSLVEGAGYEQYF
DNA: TGTGCCAGCAGCTTAGTGGAGGGGGCGGGCTACGAGCAGTACTTC

V: TRBV6-5
D: TRBD1
J: TRBJ2-7
size: NA
CDR3: CASSPWLGQGGEQYF
DNA: TGTGCCAGCAGTCCCTGGTTGGGACAGGGTGGGGAGCAGTACTTC

V: TRBV27
D: NA
J: TRBJ2-3
size: NA
CDR3: CASTGWGEDTQYF
DNA: TGTGCCAGCACTGGGTGGGGGGAAGATACGCAGTATTTT

V: TRBV4-1
D: NA
J: TRBJ2-7
size: NA
CDR3: CASSQGLVSYEQYF
DNA: TGCGCCAGCAGCCAAGGACTAGTCTCCTACGAGCAGTACTTC

V: TRBV18
D: NA
J: TRBJ2-7
size: NA
CDR3: CASSPGAYEQYF
DNA: TGTGCCAGCTCACCTGGGGCCTACGAGCAGTACTTC

V: TRBV5-1
D: TRBD2
J: TRBJ2-7
size: NA
CDR3: CASSLIGGSYEQYF
DNA: TGCGCCAGCAGCTTGATCGGGGGGAGCTACGAGCAGTACTTC

V: TRBV2
D: NA
J: TRBJ1-5
size: NA
CDR3: CASSEPLGPNQPQHF
DNA: TGTGCCAGCAGTGAACCTTTAGGACCCAATCAGCCCCAGCATTTT

V: TRBV27
D: NA
J: TRBJ1-5
size: NA
CDR3: CASSLSAGVQPQHF
DNA: TGTGCCAGCAGTTTGTCGGCAGGGGTACAGCCCCAGCATTTT

V: TRBV19
D: TRBD2
J: TRBJ2-1
size: NA
CDR3: CASSPTSGPYNEQFF
DNA: TGTGCCAGTAGTCCGACTAGCGGGCCCTACAATGAGCAGTTCTTC

V: TRBV6-6
D: TRBD1
J: TRBJ1-1
size: NA
CDR3: CASSTQGARGAFF
DNA: TGTGCCAGCAGTACCCAGGGGGCGCGGGGGGCTTTCTTT

V: TRBV7-9
D: NA
J: TRBJ1-5
size: NA
CDR3: CASSFGSGSNQPQHF
DNA: TGTGCCAGCAGCTTCGGATCAGGTAGCAATCAGCCCCAGCATTTT

V: TRBV4-1
D: NA
J: TRBJ1-5
size: NA
CDR3: CASSRLQGGNQPQHF
DNA: TGCGCCAGCAGCCGCCTTCAGGGTGGCAATCAGCCCCAGCATTTT

V: TRBV28
D: NA
J: TRBJ1-6
size: few
CDR3: CASSFRMGVLHF
DNA: TGTGCCAGCAGCTTTAGGATGGGGGTCCTCCACTTT

V: TRBV14
D: NA
J: TRBJ2-5
size: NA
CDR3: CASSQDGRPIQETQYF
DNA: TGTGCCAGCAGCCAAGATGGCAGACCTATACAAGAGACCCAGTACTTC

V: TRBV7-9
D: NA
J: TRBJ2-1
size: NA
CDR3: CASSLGHGAPYNEQFF
DNA: TGTGCCAGCAGCCTAGGACATGGGGCCCCCTACAATGAGCAGTTCTTC

V: TRBV19
D: NA
J: TRBJ2-2
size: NA
CDR3: CASSMGVRRAGELFF
DNA: TGTGCCAGTAGTATGGGGGTTAGGAGGGCCGGGGAGCTGTTTTTT

V: TRBV5-5
D: TRBD1
J: TRBJ1-3
size: NA
CDR3: CASSPGGTGNTIYF
DNA: TGTGCCAGCAGCCCAGGGGGTACTGGAAACACCATATATTTT

V: TRBV5-8
D: TRBD2
J: TRBJ2-3
size: NA
CDR3: CASSLGLAGGSTDTQYF
DNA: TGTGCCAGCAGCTTGGGACTAGCGGGGGGGAGCACAGATACGCAGTATTTT

V: TRBV2
D: TRBD1
J: TRBJ1-5
size: NA
CDR3: CASSEGQGVRQPQHF
DNA: TGTGCCAGCAGTGAGGGACAGGGGGTGAGACAGCCCCAGCATTTT

V: TRBV4-1
D: TRBD1
J: TRBJ1-5
size: NA
CDR3: CASSQDRGNQPQHF
DNA: TGCGCCAGCAGCCAGGACAGGGGAAATCAGCCCCAGCATTTT

V: TRBV7-3
D: TRBD2
J: TRBJ2-1
size: NA
CDR3: CASSAGLAYFGEQFF
DNA: TGTGCCAGCAGCGCGGGACTAGCGTATTTTGGTGAGCAGTTCTTC

V: TRBV7-8
D: NA
J: TRBJ2-7
size: NA
CDR3: CASSLAHGTVTYEQYF
DNA: TGTGCCAGCAGCTTAGCTCACGGGACGGTAACCTACGAGCAGTACTTC

V: TRBV19
D: NA
J: TRBJ1-1
size: few
CDR3: CASSTGSAEAFF
DNA: TGTGCCAGTAGCACAGGGTCCGCTGAAGCTTTCTTT

V: TRBV6-1
D: NA
J: TRBJ1-6
size: NA
CDR3: CASSEGGRISPLHF
DNA: TGTGCCAGCTCCGAGGGGGGGCGTATTTCACCCCTCCACTTT

V: TRBV18
D: NA
J: TRBJ2-2
size: once
CDR3: CASSPRTGNTGELFF
DNA: TGTGCCAGCTCACCACGGACGGGGAACACCGGGGAGCTGTTTTTT

V: TRBV2
D: NA
J: TRBJ2-7
size: NA
CDR3: CASSDAGTYEQYF
DNA: TGTGCCAGCAGTGATGCAGGGACCTACGAGCAGTACTTC

V: TRBV5-5
D: TRBD1
J: TRBJ2-7
size: NA
CDR3: CASRKTGAGEQYF
DNA: TGTGCCAGCAGGAAGACAGGGGCTGGCGAGCAGTACTTC

V: TRBV4-2
D: TRBD2
J: TRBJ2-2
size: NA
CDR3: CASSQDDVRRERLNTGELFF
DNA: TGTGCCAGCAGCCAAGATGACGTGAGGCGGGAGCGGCTTAACACCGGGGAGCTGTTTTTT

V: TRBV18
D: NA
J: TRBJ1-6
size: few
CDR3: CASSSWQGSLNSPLHF
DNA: TGTGCCAGCTCATCCTGGCAGGGAAGTTTGAATTCACCCCTCCACTTT

V: TRBV6-6
D: TRBD1
J: TRBJ1-5
size: NA
CDR3: CASSYSIGGASQPQHF
DNA: TGTGCCAGCAGTTACTCAATAGGGGGCGCAAGTCAGCCCCAGCATTTT

V: TRBV5-5
D: NA
J: TRBJ2-7
size: NA
CDR3: CASSLRDKSYEQYF
DNA: TGTGCCAGCAGCTTAAGGGACAAATCCTACGAGCAGTACTTC

V: TRBV4-3
D: TRBD1
J: TRBJ2-6
size: NA
CDR3: CASSDRAGANVLTF
DNA: TGCGCCAGCAGCGACAGGGCCGGGGCCAACGTCCTGACTTTC

V: TRBV4-3
D: TRBD1
J: TRBJ2-3
size: NA
CDR3: CASSPTGGFADTQYF
DNA: TGCGCCAGCAGTCCGACAGGGGGCTTCGCAGATACGCAGTATTTT